This section outlines one TCR beta chain sequence together with its context. This CDR3 is 17 amino acids long. Germline CDR1 is LNHNV and CDR2 is YYDKDF (reference sequence). V dropped 0 bases and J dropped 4; count of bases not matched to a gene: 8. The entry originates in a study of control samples from healthy donors and cancer patients. The data were produced by immunoSEQ multiplex PCR, yet TCRdb's version contains in-frame clones alone and is incomplete. The sample has tens of thousands of clones; approximately 88% are singletons. The receptor comes from a woman in her forties or fifties with colorectal cancer. The chain joins TRBV15 to TRBJ2-5, with 10 bases aligning to TRBD1. The specimen sequenced was PBMCs. CDR3 in amino acids: CATSRDLGQGMGETQYF. CDR3 sequence (DNA): TGTGCCACCAGCAGAGACCTGGGACAGGGGATGGGAGAGACCCAGTACTTC.